This T cell receptor beta chain was profiled in a study of blood T cell repertoires in COVID-19. Study overall: Samples taken during acute and convalescent COVID-19 were collected in the United States, Italy and Spain.

In the original processing: Reference gene primer amplification gave estimated nucleated cell counts. Method: immunoSEQ multiplex PCR; TCRdb's copy keeps in-frame clones and lacks some. Clone size and V and J calls were adopted from that table, with D and trimming inferred from the DNA. The sample lists some 220,000 clones, approximately 86% occurring once. Followed longitudinally, the Seattle patients had been enrolled during active infection. CDR3 length equals 16 residues. Germline V gene data show CDR1 as SGHVS and CDR2 as FQNEAQ. Losses at the gene ends were 1 base for V and 7 bases for J; bases not matched to a gene: 5.

V and J are TRBV7-8 and TRBJ2-1; TRBD2 matches at 12 bases. The TCR comes from a woman in her twenties or thirties with COVID-19, enrolled during active disease. The sample was peripheral blood. CDR3 nucleotides: TGTGCCAGCAGCTTAGTTCTAGCGGGGGGGGCTAATGAGCAGTTCTTC. Translation gives CASSLVLAGGANEQFF.